The 18 T cell receptor beta chains in this list originate from one sample, sequenced in a study of cytomegalovirus exposure and HLA in healthy donors. The PCR was carried out with 60 Vbeta primers and 13 Jbeta primers. Data came from immunoSEQ multiplex PCR; TCRdb stores just in-frame clones and leaves some out. The table lists about 120,000 clones, 70% to 80% of them singletons. Source material: PBMCs. These receptors were obtained from a man in his thirties or forties in good health and CMV-seropositive.

The rearrangement uses TRBV7-6 and TRBJ2-1, with a possible D match to TRBD2 (5 bases). V was pared by 5 bases and J by 8 bases, with 16 bases between. CDR3 length: 14 residues. Germline assignment: CDR1 SGHVS and CDR2 FNYEAQ. CDR3 sequence: CASSDQRFSHEQFF. CDR3 DNA: TGTGCCAGCAGCGATCAGCGGTTTTCGCATGAGCAGTTCTTC.

The V and J genes are TRBV7-2 and TRBJ2-1, with D possibly being TRBD2 (5 bases). Trimming pared 5 bases from V and 0 bases from J, leaving 11 bases between. CDR3 size: 15 residues. Per germline, CDR1 SGHTA and CDR2 FQGNSA. Here the CDR3 reads CASSGRRSSYNEQFF. In DNA form, the CDR3 reads TGTGCCAGCAGCGGTAGGAGGAGCTCCTACAATGAGCAGTTCTTC. Using reference TRBV7-2 and TRBJ2-1 for the parts outside the CDR3, the full variable domain is GAGVSQSPSNKVTEKGKDVELRCDPISGHTALYWYRQSLGQGLEFLIYFQGNSAPDKSGLPSDRFSAERTGGSVSTLTIQRTQQEDSAVYLCASSGRRSSYNEQFFGPGTRLTVL.

The genes are TRBV6-1 and TRBJ1-4; D uncertain. The CDR3 has 14 residues. Germline V gene sequence: CDR1 MNHNS, CDR2 SASEGT. V was clipped by 4 bases and J by 3 bases, with 9 bases between them. In nucleotides, the CDR3 is TGTGCCAGCAGTGCTAGGTACGCTAATGAAAAACTGTTTTTT. It translates to CASSARYANEKLFF.

The V call is TRBV9, the J call TRBJ1-2; TRBD1 might be the D (5 bases). Germline V gene data show CDR1 as SGDLS and CDR2 as YYNGEE. The CDR3 has 16 amino acids. The V gene lost 5 bases and the J gene lost 4 bases, with 21 bases spanning the gap. The CDR3 nucleotides are TGTGCCAGCAGGACTGCGCGGGGGGGGAAAGGCTATGGCTACACCTTC. It yields the protein CASRTARGGKGYGYTF.

This clone has a handful of counts. The chain is built from TRBV2 and TRBJ2-7; 10 nucleotides line up with TRBD2. This CDR3 has 15 residues. The junction had 6 bases not matched to a gene; V was cut back by 4 bases and J by 3 bases. CDR1 and CDR2 from the germline V gene are SNHLY and FYNNEI. This CDR3 is CASSAGLAGVYEQYF. In DNA, the CDR3 is TGTGCCAGCAGTGCGGGCCTAGCGGGAGTCTACGAGCAGTACTTC.

The chain carries TRBV7-2 and TRBJ2-2, with TRBD1 matching 11 bases. Germline-derived CDR1 and CDR2 are SGHTA and FQGNSA. CDR3 length: 16 residues. Trimming at V came to 4 bases and at J to 3 bases, leaving 4 bases not matched to a gene. The CDR3 nucleotides read TGTGCCAGCAGCTGGGACAGGGGGTCGGACACCGGGGAGCTGTTTTTT. Amino acid sequence: CASSWDRGSDTGELFF.

There are a few counts of this clone. The J gene is TRBJ2-7, the V gene TRBV7-6; D perhaps matches TRBD1 (5 bases). Germline V gives CDR1 SGHVS, CDR2 FNYEAQ. Trimming stripped 1 base from V and 0 bases from J, with 10 bases between. CDR3 size: 15 residues. CDR3 sequence: CASSLDQGISYEQYF. CDR3 DNA sequence: TGTGCCAGCAGCTTAGACCAGGGCATCTCCTACGAGCAGTACTTC.

CDR3 sequence (DNA): TGTGCCAGCAGCAGTAGCGGGAGCTACAATGAGCAGTTCTTC. Its protein is CASSSSGSYNEQFF. The gene calls are TRBV7-3 and TRBJ2-1; 9 nucleotides line up with TRBD2. Germline V lookup: CDR1 SGHTA, CDR2 FQGTGA. The CDR3 totals 14 residues. V trimming: 5 bases; J trimming: 3 bases; junction bases outside the gene matches: 2.

This clone has just one count. The chain has TRBV7-2 and TRBJ2-1; 11 bases line up with TRBD2. Germline V gives CDR1 SGHTA, CDR2 FQGNSA. With 0 bases clipped from V and 4 bases from J, the junction kept 5 bases outside the gene matches. This CDR3 is 17 amino acids long. CDR3 protein: CASSLAPRTSGYNEQFF. The CDR3 DNA sequence: TGTGCCAGCAGCTTAGCGCCCCGGACTAGCGGGTACAATGAGCAGTTCTTC.

V and J are TRBV21-1 and TRBJ2-5; the D call in the table, TRBD1, was not verified against the DNA. Matching the DNA end better, TRBJ2-7 makes the J call doubtful. TRBV21-1 is flagged as a pseudogene. CDR3 length: 14 residues. The CDR3 DNA is TGTGCCAGCAGCAAAGTCCCAGGGGGCGGCGAGCAGTACTTC. It codes for CASSKVPGGGEQYF.

The V gene is TRBV7-6, the J gene TRBJ2-1, with 10 bases fitting TRBD1. The germline gives CDR1 SGHVS, CDR2 FNYEAQ. There are 17 residues in the CDR3. Unmatched junction bases numbered 13, after V lost 4 bases and J lost 7 bases. The CDR3 DNA is TGTGCCAGCAGCTCAACCGGACAGGGGGACCTCTGGAATGAGCAGTTCTTC. It translates to CASSSTGQGDLWNEQFF.

CDR3 region: CATSTWAGNLETQYF. In DNA, the CDR3 is TGTGCCACCAGCACCTGGGCAGGGAATTTAGAGACCCAGTACTTC. J is TRBJ2-5 and V is TRBV15; weak D call: TRBD1 (5 bases). Germline V lookup: CDR1 LNHNV, CDR2 YYDKDF (reference sequence). The CDR3 spans 15 residues. V lost 4 bases and J lost 4, with 16 bases in between.

CDR3 nucleotide sequence: TGTGCCAGCAGCTTACTTGTGACTAGCGGGTCCTACGAGCAGTACTTC. Its protein product is CASSLLVTSGSYEQYF. The chain joins TRBV7-6 to TRBJ2-7; 10 bases are shared with TRBD2. V lost 2 bases to trimming and J lost 1 base; unmatched junction nucleotides: 5. Germline V gene sequence: CDR1 SGHVS, CDR2 FNYEAQ. The CDR3 has 16 amino acids.

The chain recombines TRBV5-6 with TRBJ2-1; 14 bases agree with TRBD2. Germline CDR1 and CDR2: SGHDT and YYEEEE. V was pared by 2 bases and J by 10 bases, with 2 bases of the junction left unmatched. CDR3 length: 14 residues. The CDR3 loop is CASSFRLAGGEQFF. For the CDR3, the DNA is TGTGCCAGCAGCTTCCGACTAGCGGGAGGGGAGCAGTTCTTC.

This clone was counted once. The chain couples TRBV9 to TRBJ2-7; the D gene is possibly TRBD1 (6 bases). The V and J ends lost 4 bases and 7 bases respectively, with 27 bases between them. Germline assignment: CDR1 SGDLS and CDR2 YYNGEE. This CDR3 has 17 residues. The CDR3 DNA sequence: TGTGCCAGCAGCCCCCGGGTTGGGGTCCCAGCGCAGGGGGAGCAGTACTTC. It encodes CASSPRVGVPAQGEQYF.

The CDR3 is CASSGLAGEETQYF. CDR3 coding DNA: TGTGCCAGCAGCGGACTAGCGGGGGAAGAGACCCAGTACTTC. The chain joins TRBV9 to TRBJ2-5; 12 positions agree with TRBD2. The ends lost 3 bases at V and 3 bases at J; junction bases unmatched: 0. Germline loops: CDR1 SGDLS, CDR2 YYNGEE. The CDR3 has 14 amino acids.

This chain joins TRBV18 and TRBJ2-1, with TRBD2 matching over 10 bases. Germline loops: CDR1 KGHSH, CDR2 LQKENI. The CDR3 spans 16 residues. V lost 0 bases, J lost 6 bases, and 5 bases stayed unmatched. The CDR3 is CASSPPQGLARNEQFF. As DNA, the CDR3 is TGTGCCAGCTCACCACCACAGGGACTAGCGCGCAATGAGCAGTTCTTC. The complete variable domain, with remaining parts taken from reference TRBV18 and TRBJ2-1, reads NAGVMQNPRHLVRRRGQEARLRCSPMKGHSHVYWYRQLPEEGLKFMVYLQKENIIDESGMPKERFSAEFPKEGPSILRIQQVVRGDSAAYFCASSPPQGLARNEQFFGPGTRLTVL.

The J gene is TRBJ1-6, the V gene TRBV7-8; D unclear. From germline, CDR1 is SGHVS and CDR2 FQNEAQ. The ends were cut back, 0 bases at V and 4 bases at J, with 7 bases in the middle. The CDR3 totals 15 residues. CDR3 DNA sequence: TGTGCCAGCAGCTTAGCGAGTATATATAATTCACCCCTCCACTTT. It translates to CASSLASIYNSPLHF.